This T cell receptor (beta chain) was recorded in a study of OX40 agonist ivuxolimab in advanced cancers. Study observations and caveats: No antigen was identified for the clonally expanded peripheral T cells.

The CDR3 is 14 amino acids. The germline V gene encodes CDR1 GTSNPN and CDR2 SVGIG (reference sequence). V was shortened by 0 bases and J by 2 bases, with 8 bases between the two germline ends. This clone turned up a few times. Its specificity is not known. Assay: immunoSEQ multiplex PCR; the TCRdb copy retains only in-frame clones and omits some. The sample holds about 80,000 clones, approximately 83% seen once. The sequencing used CD4+ or CD8+ T cells sorted from blood, collected in a trial of the OX40 agonist ivuxolimab. This chain links TRBV30 with TRBJ1-5, with D possibly being TRBD1 (5 bases). The sequence was collected from an adult with an advanced solid tumor such as melanoma, head and neck, liver or kidney cancer. The CDR3, as DNA: TGTGCCTGGAGTGTACTGGGGGGCAATCAGCCCCAGCATTTT. Translated: CAWSVLGGNQPQHF.